This record covers a single TCR beta chain. Its specificity is not known. The data are from a study of cytomegalovirus exposure and HLA in healthy donors. About the study: Roughly 80 million unique TCRs from HLA-typed donors made up an early data release. Study results and caveats: Confirmation in vitro established that a few CMV-associated chains were specific for CMV antigens.

The length of the CDR3 is 16 residues. Trimming pared 5 bases from V and 3 bases from J, leaving 19 bases between. Germline V gene sequence: CDR1 MDHEN, CDR2 SYDVKM. It was with 60 Vbeta and 13 Jbeta primers that the PCR ran. Under the authors' procedure: The count from a later analysis was about 80 million unique TCR beta chains, around 10 million of them shared. Profiling relied on immunoSEQ multiplex PCR, and the TCRdb table lists in-frame clones only, not all of them. V and J calls and clone size come straight from that table; D and trimming were deduced from the DNA. This sample has 180,000 or so clones, with 82% found just once. Donors sampled were nominally healthy, though unrecorded immune exposures were likely.

This sequence was found in a man aged 40-49 years in good health and CMV-seronegative. Sequenced sample: PBMCs. The chain has TRBV28 and TRBJ2-5; possible D gene TRBD2, 6 bases. CDR3 residues: CASSTTPYRGKETQYF. CDR3 DNA: TGTGCCAGCAGTACCACTCCTTACCGGGGGAAAGAGACCCAGTACTTC.